These 15 T cell receptor beta chains came from one sample sequenced in a study of PD-1 blockade in classical Hodgkin lymphoma. With no exception, relapse followed autologous stem cell transplantation in all patients, and brentuximab vedotin exposure varied. Assay used: immunoSEQ multiplex PCR; TCRdb lists only in-frame clones, some missing. The sample holds 10,000 to 15,000 clones, more than 85% seen once. Sequencing used peripheral blood mononuclear cells (PBMCs), obtained at baseline. The receptor source for this set is a human donor with classical Hodgkin lymphoma.

V usage is TRBV7-2 and J usage is TRBJ1-2, with a possible D match to TRBD1 (5 bases). The CDR3 runs to 15 residues. Germline-derived CDR1 and CDR2 are SGHTA and FQGNSA. The V gene lost 5 bases and the J gene lost 1 base, with 14 bases spanning the gap. Here the CDR3 reads CASSPIGGSNYGYTF. The CDR3 bases are TGTGCCAGCAGCCCTATTGGGGGGAGTAACTATGGCTACACCTTC.

The V call is TRBV6-4, the J call TRBJ1-2; 9 positions match TRBD1. Germline trimming cut 6 bases from V and 8 bases from J; bases unmatched to any gene: 10. Germline V CDR1 and CDR2: MRHNA, SNTAGT. This CDR3 region has 14 residues. DNA for the CDR3: TGTGCCAGCAGCCGGGACAGGGAGGGGCGAGGCTACACCTTC. Amino acid sequence: CASSRDREGRGYTF.

The chain uses TRBV6-1 and TRBJ2-1; D gene uncertain. This CDR3 has 14 residues. Germline CDR1 reads MNHNS; CDR2 reads SASEGT. Deletions cut 7 bases from V and 0 bases from J, with 10 bases between. Written as DNA, the CDR3 is TGTGCCAGCAATGAGGCTTACTCCTACAATGAGCAGTTCTTC. Encoded protein: CASNEAYSYNEQFF.

The J gene is TRBJ2-5, the V gene TRBV6-1, with 7 positions matching TRBD1. V gave up 2 bases and J gave up 2 bases; unmatched junction bases: 5. This CDR3 is built from 15 residues. The germline gives CDR1 MNHNS, CDR2 SASEGT. The CDR3 protein is CASSEPWTGQETQYF. CDR3 DNA sequence: TGTGCCAGCAGTGAACCCTGGACAGGACAAGAGACCCAGTACTTC.

This chain links TRBV7-9 with TRBJ2-7, with D hard to call. V lost 5 bases and J lost 2, with 16 bases in between. This CDR3 region has 15 residues. Germline V gene lookup returns CDR1 SEHNR and CDR2 FQNEAQ (reference sequence). The CDR3 nucleotides read TGTGCCAGCAGCCGCTTGGGCCCTACCACCTACGAGCAGTACTTC. As protein: CASSRLGPTTYEQYF.

The rearrangement uses TRBV28 and TRBJ1-2, with TRBD1 matching over 7 bases. V lost 10 bases to trimming and J lost 0 bases; unmatched junction nucleotides: 11. CDR3 size: 15 residues. Germline CDR1 MDHEN, CDR2 SYDVKM. The DNA of the CDR3 is TGTGCCATATGGGAACGGGACAGCTCTAACTATGGCTACACCTTC. Its translation is CAIWERDSSNYGYTF.

The sample holds one count of this clone. The rearrangement links TRBV9 to TRBJ2-1; weak D call: TRBD1 (5 bases). From germline, CDR1 is SGDLS and CDR2 YYNGEE. The V end lost 6 bases, the J end lost 8 bases, and 15 bases lay between the germline ends. The CDR3 sequence is 13 residues long. This chain's CDR3 is CASNRGSVDEQFF. DNA of the CDR3: TGTGCCAGCAATAGGGGTTCTGTCGATGAGCAGTTCTTC.

This sequence joins TRBV4-1 and TRBJ2-5; TRBD1 might be the D (5 bases). V shed 2 bases and J shed 7 bases, with 17 bases lying between them. Germline V gene sequence: CDR1 MGHRA, CDR2 YSYEKL. This CDR3 is 15 amino acids long. CDR3 DNA sequence: TGCGCCAGCAGCCAAACTTTAGGGGAACAGGTGACCCAGTACTTC. This gives the protein CASSQTLGEQVTQYF.

A few counts support this clone. A read error may account for a junction end that differs from germline. V is TRBV2 and J is TRBJ1-2, with D perhaps TRBD1 (6 bases). The germline gives CDR1 SNHLY, CDR2 FYNNEI. The length of the CDR3 is 13 residues. The CDR3 region is CAGRGFANYGYTF. The CDR3 DNA reads as TGTGCCGGCAGGGGATTTGCCAACTATGGCTACACCTTC.

The genes are TRBV7-9 and TRBJ1-2; 9 bases line up with TRBD1. V lost 1 base, J lost 7 bases, and 1 base stayed unmatched. Per germline, CDR1 SEHNR and CDR2 FQNEAQ (reference sequence). The CDR3 is 13 amino acids. The DNA of the CDR3 is TGTGCCAGCAGCTTAGGGGGACAGGGTGGCTACACCTTC. Encoded protein: CASSLGGQGGYTF.

In this sample, this clone turned up a few times. The chain has TRBV12-5 and TRBJ2-1; D unclear. Germline-derived CDR1 and CDR2 are LGHNT and FRNRAP. This CDR3 has 12 residues. V was trimmed by 6 bases and J by 3 bases, leaving 6 bases between them. CDR3 in DNA: TGTGCTAGTGGGCCCGGCTACAATGAGCAGTTCTTC. It translates to CASGPGYNEQFF.

The chain recombines TRBV5-1 with TRBJ2-7, with 9 bases that match TRBD1. The CDR3 is 14 amino acids. CDR1 SGHRS and CDR2 YFSETQ come from the germline V gene. The V segment lost 3 bases and the J segment 5 bases; nucleotides outside the gene matches: 6. The CDR3 sequence: CASSSSGTGNEQYF. The CDR3 DNA reads TGCGCCAGCAGCTCCTCCGGGACAGGGAACGAGCAGTACTTC.

This clone was seen a handful of times. CDR3 loop: CASSVGAARPHEQYF. For the CDR3, the DNA is TGTGCCAGCAGCGTAGGAGCTGCCAGGCCCCACGAGCAGTACTTC. V gene TRBV9 combines with J gene TRBJ2-7, with D hard to call. Germline loops: CDR1 SGDLS, CDR2 YYNGEE. CDR3 length: 15 amino acids. V lost 0 bases, J lost 5 bases, and 15 bases lay in between.

The J gene is TRBJ2-7, the V gene TRBV5-1; D is perhaps TRBD1 (6 bases). Germline CDR1 and CDR2: SGHRS and YFSETQ. The germline V and J ends were trimmed by 0 bases and 4 bases, with 17 bases remaining between them. This CDR3 has 16 residues. The CDR3 reads CASSLVLGAGSYEQYF. For the CDR3, the DNA is TGCGCCAGCAGCTTGGTTCTGGGGGCCGGCAGTTACGAGCAGTACTTC.

The gene calls are TRBV7-8 and TRBJ2-6; D unclear. Germline CDR1 reads SGHVS; CDR2 reads FQNEAQ. This CDR3 is built from 18 residues. The V and J ends lost 2 bases and 5 bases respectively, with 19 bases between them. CDR3 DNA: TGTGCCAGCAGCTTATTCCGTTACCCACAAAGTCGGGCCAACGTCCTGACTTTC. This sequence encodes CASSLFRYPQSRANVLTF.